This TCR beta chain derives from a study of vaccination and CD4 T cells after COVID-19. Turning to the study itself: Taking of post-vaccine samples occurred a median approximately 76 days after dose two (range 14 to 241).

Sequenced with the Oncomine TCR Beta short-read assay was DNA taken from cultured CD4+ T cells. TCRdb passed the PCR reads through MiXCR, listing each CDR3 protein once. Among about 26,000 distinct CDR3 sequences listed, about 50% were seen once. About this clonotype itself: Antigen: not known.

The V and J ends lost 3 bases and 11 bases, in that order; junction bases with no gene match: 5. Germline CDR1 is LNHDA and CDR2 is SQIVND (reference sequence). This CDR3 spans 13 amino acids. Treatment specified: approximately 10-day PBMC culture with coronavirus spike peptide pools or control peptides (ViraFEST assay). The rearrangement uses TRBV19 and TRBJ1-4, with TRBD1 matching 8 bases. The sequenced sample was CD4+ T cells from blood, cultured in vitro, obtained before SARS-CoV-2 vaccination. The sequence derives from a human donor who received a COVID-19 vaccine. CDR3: CASSIQGAEKLFF. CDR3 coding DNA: TGTGCCAGTAGTATCCAGGGGGCTGAGAAACTGTTTTTT.